The clone carrying this T cell receptor (beta chain) was seen just once. A sample-barcoded 5' primer and a J-beta primer mix were used in a second PCR of about 6 to 12 cycles. TCRdb called the 5' RACE reads again in MiXCR, with one record for every CDR3 protein. The sample consists of about 970,000 distinct CDR3 sequences, about 51% of them appearing once. Russia was home to the donors, healthy Caucasian individuals aged roughly 6 to 90. Isolation yielded PBMCs, at least 6 million per sample, in every case. At least 5.5 micrograms of total RNA were extracted per sample. The sample is drawn from a study of blood T cells in healthy people across ages. Whole-study context: Researchers report that template switching captured about one barcoded beta molecule per two T cells.

Material: blood. This sequence originates from a woman in her fifties or sixties in good health.

CDR3 bases: TGTGCCAGCAGCCAAGATCTGGGGGGTGGGAGCTCTGAATATTACACAGATACGCAGTATTTT. It specifies CASSQDLGGGSSEYYTDTQYF. This chain links TRBV3-1 with TRBJ2-3; tentative D call: TRBD2 (6 bases). V was cut by 0 bases and J by 2 bases, with 27 bases left in between. CDR3 size: 21 residues. Germline V lookup: CDR1 LGHDT, CDR2 YNNKEL (reference sequence).